This TCR beta chain was captured in a study of blood T cells in healthy people across ages. CDR1 MGHRA and CDR2 YSYEKL come from the germline V gene. CDR3 length: 12 amino acids. Trimming stripped 4 bases from V and 3 bases from J, with 7 bases between. This clonotype was observed a handful of times. Peripheral blood was drawn, ten milliliters per donor. Alongside a J-beta primer mix, a sample-barcoded 5' primer served in a second PCR lasting 7 to 11 cycles. Each cDNA molecule, via a template-switch adaptor with 12 random nucleotides, was tagged. Samples each returned at least 3 million CDR3-containing paired-end reads. Using its own MiXCR run on the 5' RACE reads, TCRdb lists one record per CDR3 protein. The repertoire holds roughly 2 million distinct CDR3 sequences, with roughly 52% as singletons.

The TCR originated in a woman between 40 and 50 years old in good health. The chain couples TRBV4-1 to TRBJ2-7; no firm D call. Sequenced sample: blood. For the CDR3, the DNA is TGCGCCAGCAGCCGGGATCTCTACGAGCAGTACTTC. Amino acids: CASSRDLYEQYF.